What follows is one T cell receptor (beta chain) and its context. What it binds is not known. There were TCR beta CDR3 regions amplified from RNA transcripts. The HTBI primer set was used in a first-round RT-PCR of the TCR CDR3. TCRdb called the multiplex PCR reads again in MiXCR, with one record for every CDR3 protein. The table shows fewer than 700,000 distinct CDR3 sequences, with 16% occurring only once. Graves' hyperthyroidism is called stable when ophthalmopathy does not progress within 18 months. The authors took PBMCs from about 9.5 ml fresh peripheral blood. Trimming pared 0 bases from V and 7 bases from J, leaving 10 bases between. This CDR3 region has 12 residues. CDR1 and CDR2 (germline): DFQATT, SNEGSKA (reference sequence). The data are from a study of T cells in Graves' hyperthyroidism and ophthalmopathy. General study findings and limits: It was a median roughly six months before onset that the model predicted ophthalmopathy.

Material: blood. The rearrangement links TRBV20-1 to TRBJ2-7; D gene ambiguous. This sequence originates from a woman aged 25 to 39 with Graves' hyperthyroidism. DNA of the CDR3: TGCAGTGCTAGAGATTCTGGGCGGGAGCAGTACTTC. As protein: CSARDSGREQYF.